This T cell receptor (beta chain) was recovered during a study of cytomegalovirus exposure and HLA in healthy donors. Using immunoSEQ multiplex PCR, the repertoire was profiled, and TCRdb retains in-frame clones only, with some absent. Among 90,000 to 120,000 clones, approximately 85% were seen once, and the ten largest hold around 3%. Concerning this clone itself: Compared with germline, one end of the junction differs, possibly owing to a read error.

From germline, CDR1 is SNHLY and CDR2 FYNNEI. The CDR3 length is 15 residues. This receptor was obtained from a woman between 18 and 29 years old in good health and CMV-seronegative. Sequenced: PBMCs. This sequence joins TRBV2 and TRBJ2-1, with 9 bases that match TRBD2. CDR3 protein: CASRGALGAGGHAVF. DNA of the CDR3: TGTGCCAGCAGGGGAGCCCTGGGAGCGGGGGGACACGCAGTCTTC.